This T cell receptor beta chain was sequenced for a study of T cell responses to AZD1222 COVID-19 vaccine. The study's findings and limits: The donors showed a predominance of white British ancestry and of females, with possible underestimation of clonal diversity. Nearly half of spike-specific TCRs reportedly target unmutated variant regions.

The repertoire was sequenced with immunoSEQ multiplex PCR; TCRdb's copy has only in-frame clones and lacks some. The sample yields approximately 150,000 clones, 70% to 90% seen once. Concerning this clone: The antigen remains unidentified.

The source of this sequence is an adult who received the MenACWY meningococcal vaccine as a control. Specimen: peripheral blood, collected 28 days after the second dose of the MenACWY control vaccine.

The DNA for the CDR3 is TGTGCCAGTAGTTTTGGGATGGTTGACTACACCTTC. Translated: CASSFGMVDYTF. This chain uses TRBV19 with TRBJ1-2, with no clear D. Germline CDR1 is LNHDA and CDR2 is SQIVND (reference sequence). The V end lost 5 bases, the J end lost 10 bases, and 14 bases lay between the germline ends. The CDR3 is 12 amino acids.